The 18 T cell receptor beta chains in this list originate from one sample, sequenced in a study of Graves' ophthalmopathy and Graves' hyperthyroidism. RNA served as the template for amplifying TCR beta CDR3 regions. First-round RT-PCR relied on HTBI primers, and a second-round multiplex PCR came next. A single record per CDR3 protein comes from TCRdb applying MiXCR to the multiplex PCR reads. The sample lists roughly 610,000 distinct CDR3 sequences; 22% were seen once. Material: peripheral blood. The receptors come from a woman aged 18-29 years with stable Graves' hyperthyroidism. Some clones in this sample may be carry-over from other donors' samples.

For this clonotype: Since a much larger clone is just one base distant, this may be a read error. The chain joins TRBV7-2 to TRBJ2-7; TRBD1 matches 9 bases. From germline, CDR1 is SGHTA and CDR2 FQGNSA. The CDR3 is 18 amino acids. The CDR3 is CASSLAPTRTGEPYERYF. CDR3 sequence (DNA): TGTGCCAGCAGCTTAGCCCCCACCCGGACAGGGGAACCCTACGAGCGGTACTTC.

This clonotype was seen ten or more times. This sequence may be a read error, since a much larger clone differs from it by one base. The chain combines TRBV11-2 with TRBJ2-5; no definite D call. Germline V CDR1 and CDR2: SGHAT, FQNNGV. This CDR3 comprises 11 residues. The chain's CDR3 is CASSFQEAQYF. The CDR3, as DNA: TGTGCCAGCAGCTTCCAAGAGGCCCAGTACTTC.

This clonotype was counted at least ten times. The rearrangement links TRBV12-3 or TRBV12-4 to TRBJ1-5, with D unresolved. The CDR3 has 13 residues. Trimming removed 5 bases at V and 3 bases at J, with 8 bases between. The CDR3, as DNA: TGTGCCAGCAGTCCACTCAACAATCAGCCCCAGCATTTT. Translated, it gives CASSPLNNQPQHF.

This clonotype appeared many times. This chain connects TRBV6-5 to TRBJ2-2; 7 bases are a match to TRBD1. Looked up from germline, CDR1 is MNHEY and CDR2 is SVGAGI. The CDR3 totals 14 residues. The trim removed 4 bases at V and 7 bases at J, leaving 6 bases unmatched. This CDR3 reads CASSSTGYGGELFF. In DNA form, the CDR3 reads TGTGCCAGCAGTTCGACAGGGTACGGCGGGGAGCTGTTTTTT.

This clonotype was seen a handful of times. This may be a read error: a much more frequent sequence differs by one nucleotide. V and J are TRBV24-1 and TRBJ1-5; unclear D gene. Germline V gene sequence: CDR1 KGHDR, CDR2 SFDVKD. The CDR3 length is 13 residues. V lost 5 bases, J lost 2 bases, and 6 bases lay in between. The CDR3 here is CATSGFGNQPQHF. The CDR3 DNA sequence: TGTGCCACCAGTGGTTTCGGCAATCAGCCCCAGCATTTT.

This clonotype was picked up a small number of times. The chain recombines TRBV4-1 with TRBJ2-7, with D hard to call. This CDR3 has 15 amino acids. V dropped 1 base and J dropped 2 bases, with 12 bases sitting between them. Germline V gene sequence: CDR1 MGHRA, CDR2 YSYEKL. The CDR3 is CASSQGWVGTYEQYF. The CDR3 DNA follows: TGCGCCAGCAGCCAAGGCTGGGTCGGAACCTACGAGCAGTACTTC.

The table lists this clonotype with many counts. The chain recombines TRBV12-3 or TRBV12-4 with TRBJ1-5; no firm D call. This CDR3 has 13 amino acids. V lost 3 bases to trimming and J lost 9 bases, with 12 bases between them. CDR3 coding DNA: TGTGCCAGCAGTTTGACCTCCCGTCGGCCCCAGCATTTT. Protein: CASSLTSRRPQHF.

The J gene is TRBJ1-6, the V gene TRBV6-1; TRBD1 might be the D (5 bases). The CDR3 is 17 residues long. CDR1 is MNHNS, CDR2 SASEGT, per germline. Trimming shortened V by 7 bases and J by 0 bases, and 16 bases separated the two germline ends. CDR3 sequence (DNA): TGTGCCAGCAATGCTTACGACAGCGGCTCCTATAATTCACCCCTCCACTTT. Translated: CASNAYDSGSYNSPLHF.

The J gene is TRBJ2-5, the V gene TRBV5-1, with D perhaps TRBD1 or TRBD2 (6 bases each). The V end was cut by 9 bases, the J end by 4 bases, with 19 bases between. The length of the CDR3 is 14 residues. Germline CDR1 reads SGHRS; CDR2 reads YFSETQ. The CDR3 nucleotides are TGCGCCACCGGTCCGTCCGGGGGCTTAGAGACCCAGTACTTC. Translating gives CATGPSGGLETQYF.

Many counts were recorded for this clonotype. The gene calls are TRBV10-3 and TRBJ2-7; 8 nucleotides agree with TRBD1. Unmatched junction bases numbered 4, after V lost 7 bases and J lost 2 bases. Germline CDR1 ENHRY, CDR2 SYGVKD. The CDR3 loop spans 13 amino acids. CDR3 region: CAINQGAPYEQYF. Written as DNA, the CDR3 is TGTGCCATCAATCAGGGGGCCCCCTACGAGCAGTACTTC.

At least ten counts were recorded for this clonotype. The chain couples TRBV2 to TRBJ1-2, with TRBD1 identical over 9 bases. J gave up 10 bases and V 10 bases, and 7 bases lay outside the gene matches. Looked up from germline, CDR1 is SNHLY and CDR2 is FYNNEI. The CDR3 consists of 11 residues. Here the CDR3 reads CANTRTGDYTF. In nucleotides, the CDR3 is TGTGCCAACACAAGGACAGGGGACTACACCTTC.

This clonotype was seen ten or more times. V gene TRBV19 combines with J gene TRBJ2-7, with TRBD1 matching 8 bases. CDR1 is LNHDA and CDR2 is SQIVND in the germline V gene (reference sequence). The CDR3 loop spans 14 amino acids. The J segment lost 6 bases and the V segment lost 4 bases, leaving 8 bases of the junction unmatched. The CDR3 here is CASSKTGEKGEQYF. In DNA form, the CDR3 reads TGTGCCAGTAGTAAGACAGGGGAGAAGGGCGAGCAGTACTTC.

This clonotype was recorded at least ten times. The chain couples TRBV9 to TRBJ2-7; D is possibly TRBD1 (6 bases). CDR1 is SGDLS and CDR2 is YYNGEE in the germline V gene. Trimming shortened V by 3 bases and J by 2 bases, and 15 bases separated the two germline ends. CDR3 length: 15 amino acids. CDR3 sequence reads: CASSARGQSAYEQYF. In nucleotides, the CDR3 is TGTGCCAGCAGCGCCAGGGGACAATCGGCCTACGAGCAGTACTTC.

The table lists this clonotype with many counts. The chain employs TRBV6-1 and TRBJ1-5; D uncertain. V lost 1 base and J 7 bases, leaving 8 bases between the germline ends. CDR1 and CDR2 from the germline V gene are MNHNS and SASEGT. The CDR3 is made up of 13 amino acids. CDR3 coding DNA: TGTGCCAGCAGTGAAGAGGTTAACCAGCCCCAGCATTTT. Translating it yields CASSEEVNQPQHF.

This clonotype has a count of ten or more. The rearrangement joins TRBV12-3 or TRBV12-4 to TRBJ2-7, with a weak D call TRBD1 (6 bases). Trimming stripped 4 bases from V and 7 bases from J, with 14 bases between. The CDR3 sequence is 13 residues long. The CDR3 sequence is CASSSYRVREQYF. CDR3 DNA sequence: TGTGCCAGCAGTTCCTACAGGGTACGGGAGCAGTACTTC.

V and J are TRBV20-1 and TRBJ2-7; D is uncertain. Germline V gives CDR1 DFQATT, CDR2 SNEGSKA (reference sequence). V lost 5 bases and J 6 bases, leaving 23 bases between the germline ends. The CDR3 has 15 residues. The CDR3 DNA reads as TGCAGTGCTGCTATTCGCAAGTTAGGGTACTTCGAGCAGTACTTC. Protein: CSAAIRKLGYFEQYF.

This clonotype was recorded many times. The rearrangement joins TRBV27 to TRBJ1-1, with no clear D. Trimming pared 3 bases from V and 2 bases from J, leaving 16 bases between. This CDR3 contains 16 residues. Looked up from germline, CDR1 is MNHEY and CDR2 is SMNVEV (reference sequence). CDR3 in DNA: TGTGCCAGCAGTTTTGCGTCCCGGTCGGCCAACACTGAAGCTTTCTTT. Protein sequence: CASSFASRSANTEAFF.

This clonotype was observed many times. The chain couples TRBV14 to TRBJ1-5; tentatively, D is TRBD1 (6 bases). This CDR3 is 15 amino acids long. The germline V gene has CDR1 SGHDN and CDR2 FVKESK. Trimming took 1 base from V and 1 from J, leaving 8 bases between them. The CDR3, as DNA: TGTGCCAGCAGCCAAGGACAGGCAAGCAATCAGCCCCAGCATTTT. Encoded protein: CASSQGQASNQPQHF. Combining the CDR3 with reference TRBV14 and TRBJ1-5 gives the whole variable domain EAGVTQFPSHSVIEKGQTVTLRCDPISGHDNLYWYRRVMGKEIKFLLHFVKESKQDESGMPNNRFLAERTGGTYSTLKVQPAELEDSGVYFCASSQGQASNQPQHFGDGTRLSIL.